A single count supports the clone carrying this T cell receptor (beta chain). Its antigen remains unidentified. This record comes from a study of shared clonotypes between healthy human individuals. Background on the study: The study used three CD4 naive, three CD4 memory, two CD8 naive and one CD8 memory plate per donor.

Only in-frame clones appear in the TCRdb table, and some are missing; sequencing was by immunoSEQ multiplex PCR. The sample yields 2 million to 2.5 million clones, about 92% seen once. Overall study results and limits: Sampling covered blood only; tissue repertoires likely differ.

Cells designated naive CD8 were CD45RO-negative and were positively selected for CCR7, with terminally differentiated effector memory CD45RA+ cells excluded. Sequencing used naive CD8+ T cells from PBMCs. The source of this sequence is a man younger than 35 in good health. Some clones in this sample may be carry-over from other donors' samples.

The CDR3 DNA sequence: TGCAGCGCTAGGGGGGACAGGGGCTCCTCGGGGACTGAAGCTTTCTTT. Protein product: CSARGDRGSSGTEAFF. The chain uses TRBV29-1 and TRBJ1-1; the match to TRBD1 covers 10 bases. Germline values: CDR1 SQVTM, CDR2 ANQGSEA. CDR3 length: 16 amino acids. The V and J ends lost 7 bases and 5 bases, in that order; junction bases with no gene match: 16.